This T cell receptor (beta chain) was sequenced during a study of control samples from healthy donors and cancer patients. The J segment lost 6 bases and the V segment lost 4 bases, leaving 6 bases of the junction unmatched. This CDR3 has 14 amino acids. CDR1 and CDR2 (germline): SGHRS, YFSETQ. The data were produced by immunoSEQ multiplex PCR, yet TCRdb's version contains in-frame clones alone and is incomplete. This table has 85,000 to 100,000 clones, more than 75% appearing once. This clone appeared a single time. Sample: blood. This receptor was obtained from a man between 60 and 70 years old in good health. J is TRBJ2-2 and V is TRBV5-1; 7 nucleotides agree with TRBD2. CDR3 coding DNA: TGCGCCAGCAGCCGGCGGGAGAGAGCCGGGGAGCTGTTTTTT. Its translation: CASSRRERAGELFF.